These 13 T cell receptor beta chains were all obtained from the same sample, sequenced in a study of cytomegalovirus exposure and HLA in healthy donors. PCR involved 60 Vbeta and 13 Jbeta primers. The method was immunoSEQ multiplex PCR; TCRdb's version includes in-frame clones alone and lacks a portion of them. The sample holds about 160,000 clones, roughly four fifths seen once. Sequencing was carried out using PBMCs. The receptors derive from a male donor in good health and CMV-seropositive.

V and J are TRBV10-3 and TRBJ1-2; 8 positions agree with TRBD1. The CDR3 covers 14 residues. Germline-derived CDR1 and CDR2 are ENHRY and SYGVKD. The V and J ends lost 3 bases and 4 bases, in that order; junction bases with no gene match: 4. CDR3 protein: CAISEDRGIYGYTF. The CDR3 region has the DNA TGTGCCATCAGTGAAGACAGGGGCATCTATGGCTACACCTTC.

This chain uses TRBV7-2 with TRBJ2-3; the match to TRBD2 covers 9 bases. The germline gives CDR1 SGHTA, CDR2 FQGNSA. V shed 5 bases and J 1 base; nucleotides not matched to a gene: 1. The CDR3 runs to 14 residues. The DNA for the CDR3 is TGTGCCAGCAGCCCTAGCGGGGGCACAGATACGCAGTATTTT. Its protein is CASSPSGGTDTQYF.

This clone was picked up a small number of times. This rearrangement joins TRBV7-2 to TRBJ1-5; D not resolved. Germline V gene data show CDR1 as SGHTA and CDR2 as FQGNSA. The V end was cut by 1 base, the J end by 7 bases, with 8 bases between. The CDR3 contains 13 residues. The CDR3 loop is CASSLVAEQPQHF. As DNA, the CDR3 is TGTGCCAGCAGCTTAGTGGCGGAACAGCCCCAGCATTTT.

The chain uses TRBV11-2 and TRBJ1-5; 9 bases agree with TRBD1. The CDR3 totals 17 residues. In germline, CDR1 is SGHAT, CDR2 FQNNGV. After removal of 6 bases from V and 0 bases from J, the junction contained 9 bases not matched to a gene. The CDR3 nucleotides are TGTGCCAGCAGTGACACAGGGACAGGGAATAGCAATCAGCCCCAGCATTTT. Translated, it gives CASSDTGTGNSNQPQHF.

The chain uses TRBV4-3 and TRBJ2-7, with 10 bases identical to TRBD1. This CDR3 region has 15 residues. Germline V gives CDR1 LGHNA, CDR2 YSLEER. Trimming removed 5 bases from V and 4 bases from J; junction bases left unmatched: 8. The DNA of the CDR3 is TGCGCCAGCAGCACAGGACAGGGGGTTTCTTACGAGCAGTACTTC. Amino acids: CASSTGQGVSYEQYF.

This clone was seen just once. The chain carries TRBV27 and TRBJ2-5; a possible D gene is TRBD2 (5 bases). Trimming removed 5 bases at V and 1 base at J, with 14 bases between. Germline CDR1 reads MNHEY; CDR2 reads SMNVEV (reference sequence). The CDR3 totals 15 residues. The CDR3 DNA is TGTGCCAGCAGTCCGGAGGCGGGTACCCAAGAGACCCAGTACTTC. Translated: CASSPEAGTQETQYF.

The chain employs TRBV20-1 and TRBJ2-1; D not resolved. CDR1 and CDR2 from the germline V gene are DFQATT and SNEGSKA (reference sequence). The CDR3 length is 11 residues. Trimming stripped 5 bases from V and 5 bases from J, with 7 bases between. The CDR3 sequence is CSAFADNEQFF. The CDR3 DNA follows: TGCAGTGCTTTTGCAGACAATGAGCAGTTCTTC.

The chain combines TRBV30 with TRBJ2-2; 10 nucleotides agree with TRBD1. The V segment lost 4 bases and the J segment 7 bases; nucleotides outside the gene matches: 3. The CDR3 length is 13 residues. The germline CDR1 and CDR2 sequences are GTSNPN and SVGIG (reference sequence). The CDR3 loop is CAWKTGGSGELFF. The CDR3, as DNA: TGTGCCTGGAAGACAGGGGGCAGCGGGGAGCTGTTTTTT.

The chain carries TRBV19 and TRBJ1-5; 10 nucleotides align to TRBD1. The germline V gene encodes CDR1 LNHDA and CDR2 SQIVND (reference sequence). This CDR3 region has 15 residues. Trimming at V came to 10 bases and at J to 0 bases, leaving 6 bases not matched to a gene. CDR3 amino acids: CAMGTGDDSNQPQHF. In DNA form, the CDR3 reads TGTGCCATGGGGACAGGGGATGATAGCAATCAGCCCCAGCATTTT. The full variable domain, rest sourced from reference TRBV19 and TRBJ1-5, is DGGITQSPKYLFRKEGQNVTLSCEQNLNHDAMYWYRQDPGQGLRLIYYSQIVNDFQKGDIAEGYSVSREKKESFPLTVTSAQKNPTAFYLCAMGTGDDSNQPQHFGDGTRLSIL.

The gene calls are TRBV6-6 and TRBJ2-5; TRBD2 matches at 7 bases. The J segment lost 1 base and the V segment lost 4 bases, leaving 3 bases of the junction unmatched. Germline lookup yields CDR1 MNHNY and CDR2 SVGAGI (reference sequence). The length of the CDR3 is 14 residues. The CDR3 bases are TGTGCCAGCAGTTCTTTAGCGGGCCAAGAGACCCAGTACTTC. This sequence encodes CASSSLAGQETQYF.

The genes are TRBV21-1 and TRBJ2-7; TRBD2 reflects the table's D call only, with no check against the DNA. TRBV21-1 is a pseudogene segment. The CDR3 sequence is 18 residues long. The CDR3 nucleotides are TGTGCCAGCAGCAAAGGGGGGAGGTTAGCGGGAGTTTTCTACGAGCAGTACTTC. Amino acid sequence: CASSKGGRLAGVFYEQYF.

The rearrangement uses TRBV2 and TRBJ2-1, with TRBD1 as a possible D gene (6 bases). Germline CDR1 reads SNHLY; CDR2 reads FYNNEI. The CDR3 consists of 15 residues. V lost 4 bases to trimming and J lost 0 bases, with 10 bases between them. DNA of the CDR3: TGTGCCAGCAGTGTAGACAGGAGCTCCTACAATGAGCAGTTCTTC. Protein sequence: CASSVDRSSYNEQFF.

V usage is TRBV5-6 and J usage is TRBJ2-2; 8 bases agree with TRBD2. The germline V gene has CDR1 SGHDT and CDR2 YYEEEE. Losses at the gene ends were 5 bases for V and 6 bases for J; bases not matched to a gene: 9. The CDR3 loop spans 15 amino acids. Written as DNA, the CDR3 is TGTGCCAGCAGTTCCCCGGGGGGGGCCCCCGGGGAGCTGTTTTTT. It yields the protein CASSSPGGAPGELFF.